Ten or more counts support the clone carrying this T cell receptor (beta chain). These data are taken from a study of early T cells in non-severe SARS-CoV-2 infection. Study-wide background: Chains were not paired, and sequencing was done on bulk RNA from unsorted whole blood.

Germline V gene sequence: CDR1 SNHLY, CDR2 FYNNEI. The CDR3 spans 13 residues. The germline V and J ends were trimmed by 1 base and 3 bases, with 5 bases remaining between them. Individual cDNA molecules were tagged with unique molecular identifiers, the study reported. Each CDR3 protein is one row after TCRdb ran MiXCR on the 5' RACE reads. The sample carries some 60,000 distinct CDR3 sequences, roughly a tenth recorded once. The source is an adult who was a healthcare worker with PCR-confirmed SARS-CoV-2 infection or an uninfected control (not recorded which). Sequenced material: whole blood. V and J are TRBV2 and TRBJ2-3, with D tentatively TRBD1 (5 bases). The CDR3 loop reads CASSEGQTDTQYF. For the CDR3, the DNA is TGTGCCAGCAGTGAAGGACAGACAGATACGCAGTATTTT.